Included here is one TCR beta chain sequence, with context. Its antigen is still unknown. Using immunoSEQ multiplex PCR, the repertoire was profiled, and TCRdb retains in-frame clones only, with some absent. This table has around 120,000 clones, 86% appearing once. This sample is drawn from a study of PD-1 blockade in mismatch repair-deficient tumors. Study at large: All were previously treated, progressing patients with about a dozen mismatch repair-deficient cancer types.

Every patient had mismatch repair deficiency by PCR or immunohistochemistry. TCRs were sequenced from three patients responding to pembrolizumab. CDR3 length: 15 residues. Germline loops: CDR1 SGHNT, CDR2 YYREEE (reference sequence). V dropped 4 bases and J dropped 3; count of bases not matched to a gene: 6. Whole-study findings and limits: After pembrolizumab, tumor-resident clones rose rapidly, then generally contracted before radiologic responses.

This sequence joins TRBV5-4 and TRBJ2-1, with 8 positions matching TRBD1. This material consisted of peripheral blood, taken 44 weeks after starting pembrolizumab. The clonotype comes from an adult with mismatch repair-deficient cancer. CDR3 in DNA: TGTGCCAGCAGCCCCGACAGGGGTGGCTACAATGAGCAGTTCTTC. It specifies CASSPDRGGYNEQFF.